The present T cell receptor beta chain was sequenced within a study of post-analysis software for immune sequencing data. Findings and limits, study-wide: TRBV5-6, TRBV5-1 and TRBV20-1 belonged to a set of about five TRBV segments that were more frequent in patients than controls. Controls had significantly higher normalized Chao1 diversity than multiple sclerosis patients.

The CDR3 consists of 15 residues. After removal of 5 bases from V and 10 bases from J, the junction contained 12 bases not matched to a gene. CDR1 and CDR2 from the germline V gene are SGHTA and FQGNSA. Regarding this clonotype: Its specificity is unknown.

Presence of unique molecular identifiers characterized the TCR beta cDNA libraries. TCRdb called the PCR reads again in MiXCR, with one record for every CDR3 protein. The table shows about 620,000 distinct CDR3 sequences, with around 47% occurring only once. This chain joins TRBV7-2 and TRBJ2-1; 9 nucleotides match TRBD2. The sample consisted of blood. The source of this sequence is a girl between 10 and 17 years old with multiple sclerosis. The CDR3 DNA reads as TGTGCCAGCAGCCTGGGACTAGCTGGCATGAGGGAGCAGTTCTTC. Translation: CASSLGLAGMREQFF.